This T cell receptor (beta chain) was captured by sequencing in a study of T cells after yellow fever vaccination. Study-wide background: In the case of low-cell-number fractions, SMART-Seq v4 Ultra Low Input was used for preparation.

Study results and caveats: Contaminating bulk clonotypes could be abundant in FACS-sorted repertoires. CD4 and CD8 compartments shared a small share of clonotypes, likely from convergent recombination.

TCRdb re-analysed the 5' RACE reads in MiXCR, keeping a single row per CDR3 protein. The table shows roughly 79,000 distinct CDR3 sequences, with approximately 7.3% occurring only once. This clonotype was counted many times. Its cognate antigen is unknown. CDR3 length equals 16 residues. V was pared by 4 bases and J by 1 base, with 14 bases between. This TCR was recovered from a young man who received the YFV17D yellow fever vaccine. The chain links TRBV12-3 or TRBV12-4 to TRBJ1-5; D is perhaps TRBD1 (6 bases). Sequencing used CD8+ T cells sorted from PBMCs, obtained 10 days after the first yellow fever vaccination. The CDR3 protein is CASSSQGRESNQPQHF. The CDR3 DNA reads TGTGCCAGCAGTTCCCAGGGGAGGGAGAGCAATCAGCCCCAGCATTTT.